The 21 T cell receptor beta chains presented below share a single source sample, sequenced in a study of beta chain features in type 1 diabetes (dated by TCRdb to the late 2010s). On the study overall, not on this receptor specifically: In all four CD4+ subsets, TCRB CDR3 length was moderately but significantly shorter in type 1 diabetes patients.

To prepare the library, the immunoSEQ multiplex PCR assay was applied. All of the isolated RNA was reverse transcribed with the High Capacity cDNA Reverse Transcription Kit, so expressed TCRB transcripts were sequenced. This is the immuneACCESS table as TCRdb keeps it, with only in-frame sequences that have V and J called. A part of the clones is gone; compared with another copy, unresolved V genes explain less than half, and the rest is unexplained. Here the sample has about 710,000 clones; roughly 13% occur a single time. The ten biggest clones cover 0.035% to 0.04% of the sample. Their antigen targets remain unknown. The specimen was naive CD4+ T cells from blood. The cell subset or site label for this specimen denotes: true naive CD4+ T cells. The source of these receptors is a man between 18 and 35 years old with type 1 diabetes.

The chain uses TRBV29-1 and TRBJ2-5, with 12 positions matching TRBD2. V trimming: 8 bases; J trimming: 5 bases; junction bases outside the gene matches: 6. This CDR3 has 13 residues. From germline, CDR1 is SQVTM and CDR2 ANQGSEA. The CDR3 sequence is CSCTSGGRETQYF. CDR3 coding DNA: TGCAGCTGCACTAGCGGGGGGCGGGAGACCCAGTACTTC.

This clone appeared a few times. The chain combines TRBV18 with TRBJ1-6, with 7 bases identical to TRBD1. Losses at the gene ends were 1 base for V and 8 bases for J; bases not matched to a gene: 5. Per germline, CDR1 KGHSH and CDR2 LQKENI. The CDR3 has 15 residues. The CDR3 DNA reads as TGTGCCAGCTCACCACGGGACAGCCAGGATTCACCCCTCCACTTT. It is translated as CASSPRDSQDSPLHF.

The chain employs TRBV5-1 and TRBJ1-2, with D possibly TRBD1 on 6 matching bases. CDR3 size: 14 residues. CDR1 SGHRS and CDR2 YFSETQ come from the germline V gene. Trimming left V 4 bases short and J 3 bases short, with 13 bases between. The CDR3 region is CASSQQGGHYGYTF. CDR3 nucleotides: TGCGCCAGCAGCCAACAGGGAGGGCACTATGGCTACACCTTC.

The chain recombines TRBV9 with TRBJ2-6, with 7 nucleotides matching TRBD1. The V segment lost 4 bases and the J segment 0 bases; nucleotides outside the gene matches: 13. The germline gives CDR1 SGDLS, CDR2 YYNGEE. This CDR3 is built from 19 residues. The CDR3 loop reads CASSPNPQGESSGANVLTF. In nucleotides, the CDR3 is TGTGCCAGCAGCCCAAACCCCCAGGGGGAGTCCTCTGGGGCCAACGTCCTGACTTTC. The complete variable domain, with remaining parts taken from reference TRBV9 and TRBJ2-6, reads DSGVTQTPKHLITATGQRVTLRCSPRSGDLSVYWYQQSLDQGLQFLIQYYNGEERAKGNILERFSAQQFPDLHSELNLSSLELGDSALYFCASSPNPQGESSGANVLTFGAGSRLTVL.

This clone was observed a handful of times. This chain connects TRBV4-3 to TRBJ1-5; 7 bases fit TRBD1. The CDR3 totals 15 residues. The germline CDR1 and CDR2 sequences are LGHNA and YSLEER. V lost 3 bases and J lost 4; bases outside the gene matches: 6. The DNA of the CDR3 is TGCGCCAGCAGCCAGGACAGGATACTGAATCAGCCCCAGCATTTT. It yields the protein CASSQDRILNQPQHF.

This clone was seen a few times. J is TRBJ1-4 and V is TRBV5-4; no firm D call. The CDR3 sequence is 13 residues long. V gave up 4 bases and J gave up 5 bases, with 9 bases separating them. Germline V CDR1 and CDR2: SGHNT, YYREEE (reference sequence). CDR3 in DNA: TGTGCCAGCAGCAGGAGTCTGAATGAAAAACTGTTTTTT. It codes for CASSRSLNEKLFF.

This chain connects TRBV5-1 to TRBJ2-5; TRBD1 aligns across 10 bases. Germline V lookup: CDR1 SGHRS, CDR2 YFSETQ. The trim removed 4 bases at V and 2 bases at J, leaving 8 bases unmatched. CDR3 length: 16 amino acids. CDR3 in DNA: TGCGCCAGCAGCCTTCGAGACAGGGGGCTTCAAGAGACCCAGTACTTC. Translated: CASSLRDRGLQETQYF.

This chain links TRBV5-6 with TRBJ2-3; TRBD2 matches 8 bases. With 6 bases clipped from V and 6 bases from J, the junction kept 15 bases outside the gene matches. CDR3 length equals 16 residues. Looked up from germline, CDR1 is SGHDT and CDR2 is YYEEEE. CDR3: CASTRAGELREDTQYF. CDR3 coding DNA: TGTGCCAGCACCCGAGCGGGGGAGCTTCGTGAGGATACGCAGTATTTT.

This clone was picked up a small number of times. This chain uses TRBV7-9 with TRBJ1-2; D remains unclear. Germline V lookup: CDR1 SEHNR, CDR2 FQNEAQ (reference sequence). The CDR3 is 14 amino acids. The V and J ends lost 5 bases and 2 bases respectively, with 12 bases between them. The CDR3: CASSPEPRNYGYTF. DNA of the CDR3: TGTGCCAGCAGCCCGGAGCCGCGGAACTATGGCTACACCTTC.

This clone has only a few counts. V gene TRBV7-8 combines with J gene TRBJ2-7; 7 nucleotides match TRBD1. Germline CDR1 reads SGHVS; CDR2 reads FQNEAQ. J lost 2 bases, V lost 5 bases, and 9 bases had no gene match. The CDR3 is made up of 15 amino acids. In DNA, the CDR3 is TGTGCCAGCAGCCCCCGACAGGGTCCGGCCTACGAGCAGTACTTC. Its protein product is CASSPRQGPAYEQYF. Full variable domain (rest looked up from reference TRBV7-8 and TRBJ2-7): GAGVSQSPRYKVAKRGQDVALRCDPISGHVSLFWYQQALGQGPEFLTYFQNEAQLDKSGLPSDRFFAERPEGSVSTLKIQRTQQEDSAVYLCASSPRQGPAYEQYFGPGTRLTVT.

V and J are TRBV5-1 and TRBJ1-1, with D tentatively TRBD1 (6 bases). The CDR3 has 16 residues. Trimming left V 0 bases short and J 0 bases short, with 12 bases between. The germline gives CDR1 SGHRS, CDR2 YFSETQ. CDR3 nucleotide sequence: TGCGCCAGCAGCTTGGAGGGGGATCTAATGAACACTGAAGCTTTCTTT. Its protein product is CASSLEGDLMNTEAFF.

The chain uses TRBV19 and TRBJ2-5, with TRBD2 identical over 13 bases. CDR1 is LNHDA, CDR2 SQIVND, per germline (reference sequence). V was clipped by 6 bases and J by 4 bases; unmatched bases: 8. This CDR3 has 16 amino acids. CDR3 bases: TGTGCCAGTAGGCCCGGACTAGCGGGAGACGGAGAGACCCAGTACTTC. It specifies CASRPGLAGDGETQYF. The complete variable domain, with remaining parts taken from reference TRBV19 and TRBJ2-5, reads DGGITQSPKYLFRKEGQNVTLSCEQNLNHDAMYWYRQDPGQGLRLIYYSQIVNDFQKGDIAEGYSVSREKKESFPLTVTSAQKNPTAFYLCASRPGLAGDGETQYFGPGTRLLVL.

This chain joins TRBV25-1 and TRBJ1-2, with TRBD1 matching over 11 bases. Germline V gene sequence: CDR1 MGHDK, CDR2 SYGVNS. J gave up 5 bases and V 4 bases, and 9 bases lay outside the gene matches. The CDR3 has 16 residues. CDR3 in DNA: TGTGCCAGCAGTGCTTCCCCCGGGACAGGGGGTTATGGCTACACCTTC. Its translation: CASSASPGTGGYGYTF.

This chain connects TRBV9 to TRBJ1-2, with TRBD1 matching 8 bases. This CDR3 contains 13 residues. Trimming took 5 bases from V and 7 from J; bases not matched to a gene: 7. Germline V gene lookup returns CDR1 SGDLS and CDR2 YYNGEE. Written as DNA, the CDR3 is TGTGCCAGCAGTCGGGACAGGAGGGTTGGCTACACCTTC. It specifies CASSRDRRVGYTF.

The chain has TRBV30 and TRBJ1-2; no clear D gene. V was pared by 3 bases and J by 1 base, with 15 bases between. Per germline, CDR1 GTSNPN and CDR2 SVGIG (reference sequence). The CDR3 covers 15 residues. This CDR3 reads CAWSPPGVLNYGYTF. The CDR3 DNA sequence: TGTGCCTGGAGCCCCCCGGGAGTACTTAACTATGGCTACACCTTC.

The chain uses TRBV29-1 and TRBJ2-3; D might be TRBD1 or TRBD2, each matching 5 bases. CDR1 and CDR2 (germline): SQVTM, ANQGSEA. The CDR3 contains 13 residues. The V and J ends lost 7 bases and 5 bases respectively, with 16 bases between them. The CDR3 sequence: CSAGAGRGDTQYF. In DNA, the CDR3 is TGCAGCGCCGGGGCAGGGCGAGGAGATACGCAGTATTTT.

This clone was detected a few times. The chain carries TRBV30 and TRBJ2-1, with a weak D call TRBD1 (7 bases). V shed 3 bases and J shed 7 bases, with 16 bases lying between them. The CDR3 has 14 residues. The V gene's germline CDR1 is GTSNPN and CDR2 SVGIG (reference sequence). Written as DNA, the CDR3 is TGTGCCTGGAGCTCAGGGGGGCTTCTTAATGAGCAGTTCTTC. Its protein product is CAWSSGGLLNEQFF.

The chain employs TRBV19 and TRBJ1-1, with 7 bases lining up with TRBD1. V gave up 7 bases and J gave up 0 bases; unmatched junction bases: 8. CDR1 is LNHDA, CDR2 SQIVND, per germline (reference sequence). The CDR3 runs to 15 residues. This chain's CDR3 is CASTADREVNTEAFF. CDR3 nucleotides: TGTGCCAGTACCGCAGACAGGGAAGTGAACACTGAAGCTTTCTTT.

CDR3 nucleotide sequence: TGTGCCATCAGTGAGTCTACGTCGCTAAGCACAGATACGCAGTATTTT. Translated, it gives CAISESTSLSTDTQYF. The V call is TRBV10-3, the J call TRBJ2-3; D ambiguous. V gave up 0 bases and J gave up 0 bases, with 10 bases separating them. Germline V lookup: CDR1 ENHRY, CDR2 SYGVKD. The CDR3 is 16 residues long.

This clone turned up a few times. The chain joins TRBV2 to TRBJ2-7; no clear D. This CDR3 contains 14 residues. V was cut by 4 bases and J by 6 bases, with 16 bases left in between. CDR1 SNHLY and CDR2 FYNNEI come from the germline V gene. CDR3 nucleotide sequence: TGTGCCAGCAGTGGCAATGGATCGCCTCTCGAGCAGTACTTC. As protein: CASSGNGSPLEQYF.

This sequence joins TRBV7-2 and TRBJ2-5; D may be TRBD2 (7 bases). This CDR3 has 14 residues. Germline CDR1 and CDR2: SGHTA and FQGNSA. The V and J ends lost 5 bases and 2 bases respectively, with 12 bases between them. Written as DNA, the CDR3 is TGTGCCAGCAGCCCGGGGGGCGATCAAGAGACCCAGTACTTC. Its protein product is CASSPGGDQETQYF.